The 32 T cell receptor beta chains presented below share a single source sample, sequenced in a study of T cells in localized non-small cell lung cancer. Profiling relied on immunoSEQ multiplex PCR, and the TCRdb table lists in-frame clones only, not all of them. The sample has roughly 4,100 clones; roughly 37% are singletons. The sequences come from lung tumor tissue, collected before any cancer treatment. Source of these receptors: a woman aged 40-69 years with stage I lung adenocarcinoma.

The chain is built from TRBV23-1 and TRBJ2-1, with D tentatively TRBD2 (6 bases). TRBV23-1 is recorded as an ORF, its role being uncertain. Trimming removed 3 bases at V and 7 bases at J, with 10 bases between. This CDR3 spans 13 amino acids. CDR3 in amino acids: CASSHQGGNEQFF. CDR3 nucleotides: TGCGCCAGCAGTCACCAGGGAGGTAATGAGCAGTTCTTC.

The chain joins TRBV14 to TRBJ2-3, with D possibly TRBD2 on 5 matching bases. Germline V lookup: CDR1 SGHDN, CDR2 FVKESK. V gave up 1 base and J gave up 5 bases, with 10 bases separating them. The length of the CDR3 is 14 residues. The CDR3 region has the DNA TGTGCCAGCAGCCAAGTAATCGCGGGAGATACGCAGTATTTT. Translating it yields CASSQVIAGDTQYF.

CDR3 in DNA: TGTGCCAGCAGTTACGGCAATCCCGGCAGGCCCGCAGGGGCCAACGTCCTGACTTTC. It translates to CASSYGNPGRPAGANVLTF. The gene calls are TRBV6-8 and TRBJ2-6; D remains unclear. Trimming cost V 2 bases and J 4 bases, with 21 bases left between them. From germline, CDR1 is MNHGY and CDR2 SAAAGT. The CDR3 contains 19 residues.

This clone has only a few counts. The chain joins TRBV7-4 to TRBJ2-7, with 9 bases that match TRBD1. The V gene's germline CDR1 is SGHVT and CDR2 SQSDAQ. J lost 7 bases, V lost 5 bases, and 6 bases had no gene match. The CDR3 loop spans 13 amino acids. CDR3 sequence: CASSQDRGGEQYF. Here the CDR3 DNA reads TGTGCCAGCAGCCAGGACAGGGGAGGGGAGCAGTACTTC.

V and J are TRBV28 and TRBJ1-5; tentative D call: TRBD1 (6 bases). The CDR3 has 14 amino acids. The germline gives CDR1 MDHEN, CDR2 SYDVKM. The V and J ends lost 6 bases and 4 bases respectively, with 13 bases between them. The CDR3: CASRSQGPNQPQHF. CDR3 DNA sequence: TGTGCCAGCAGGTCGCAGGGGCCGAATCAGCCCCAGCATTTT.

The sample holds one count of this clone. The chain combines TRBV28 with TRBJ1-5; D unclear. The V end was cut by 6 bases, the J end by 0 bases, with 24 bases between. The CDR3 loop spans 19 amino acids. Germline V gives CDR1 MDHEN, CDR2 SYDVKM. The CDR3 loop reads CASSPGGIVDGISNQPQHF. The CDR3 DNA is TGTGCCAGCAGCCCGGGTGGGATTGTGGACGGAATTAGCAATCAGCCCCAGCATTTT.

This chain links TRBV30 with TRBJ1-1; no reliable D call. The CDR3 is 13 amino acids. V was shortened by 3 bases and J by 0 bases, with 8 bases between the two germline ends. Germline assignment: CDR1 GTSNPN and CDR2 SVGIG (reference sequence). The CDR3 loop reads CAWRGQLNTEAFF. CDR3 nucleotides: TGTGCCTGGAGGGGCCAACTGAACACTGAAGCTTTCTTT.

CDR3 sequence: CASRDYDTGELFF. As DNA, the CDR3 is TGTGCCAGTAGGGACTACGACACCGGGGAGCTGTTTTTT. The chain combines TRBV19 with TRBJ2-2, with D perhaps matching TRBD2 (6 bases). The V end was cut by 6 bases, the J end by 3 bases, with 8 bases between. CDR3 size: 13 residues. Germline lookup yields CDR1 LNHDA and CDR2 SQIVND (reference sequence).

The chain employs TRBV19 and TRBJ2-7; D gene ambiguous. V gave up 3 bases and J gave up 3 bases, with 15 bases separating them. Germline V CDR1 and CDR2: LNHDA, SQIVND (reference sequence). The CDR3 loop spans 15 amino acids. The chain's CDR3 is CASSIAGRANYEQYF. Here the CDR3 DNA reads TGTGCCAGTAGTATTGCCGGACGGGCGAACTACGAGCAGTACTTC.

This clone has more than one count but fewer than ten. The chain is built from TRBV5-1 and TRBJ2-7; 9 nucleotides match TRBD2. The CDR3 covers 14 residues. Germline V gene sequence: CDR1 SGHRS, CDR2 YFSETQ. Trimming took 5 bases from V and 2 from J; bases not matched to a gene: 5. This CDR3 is CASRPREGPYEQYF. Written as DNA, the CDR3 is TGCGCCAGCAGACCGCGGGAGGGCCCCTACGAGCAGTACTTC.

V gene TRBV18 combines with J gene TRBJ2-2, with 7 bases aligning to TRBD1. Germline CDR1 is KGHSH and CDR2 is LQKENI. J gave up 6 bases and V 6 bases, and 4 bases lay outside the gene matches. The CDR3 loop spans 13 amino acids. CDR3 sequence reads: CASSDQGAGELFF. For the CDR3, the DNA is TGTGCCAGCTCCGATCAGGGGGCCGGGGAGCTGTTTTTT.

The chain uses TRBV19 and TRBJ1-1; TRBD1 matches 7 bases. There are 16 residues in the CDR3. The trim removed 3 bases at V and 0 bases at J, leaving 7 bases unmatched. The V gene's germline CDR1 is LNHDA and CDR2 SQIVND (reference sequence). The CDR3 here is CASSISTGNLNTEAFF. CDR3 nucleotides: TGTGCCAGTAGTATTTCGACAGGGAACCTGAACACTGAAGCTTTCTTT.

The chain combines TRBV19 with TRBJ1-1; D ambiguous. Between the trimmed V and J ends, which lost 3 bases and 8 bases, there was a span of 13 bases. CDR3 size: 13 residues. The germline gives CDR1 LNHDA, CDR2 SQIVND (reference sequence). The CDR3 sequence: CASSIRVADEAFF. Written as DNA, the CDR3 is TGTGCCAGTAGTATCCGGGTCGCAGACGAAGCTTTCTTT.

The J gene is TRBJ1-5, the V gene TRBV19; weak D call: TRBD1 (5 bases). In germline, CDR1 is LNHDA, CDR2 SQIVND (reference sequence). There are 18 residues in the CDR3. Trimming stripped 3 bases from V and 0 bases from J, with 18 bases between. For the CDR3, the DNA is TGTGCCAGTAGTATGTGGGCGGCAGGGATCGATAGCAATCAGCCCCAGCATTTT. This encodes CASSMWAAGIDSNQPQHF.

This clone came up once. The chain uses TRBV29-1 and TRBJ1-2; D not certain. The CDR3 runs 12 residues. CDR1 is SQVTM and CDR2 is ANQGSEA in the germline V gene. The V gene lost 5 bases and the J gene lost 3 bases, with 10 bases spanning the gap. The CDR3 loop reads CSVPGSHYGYTF. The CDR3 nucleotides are TGCAGCGTTCCCGGGTCTCACTATGGCTACACCTTC.

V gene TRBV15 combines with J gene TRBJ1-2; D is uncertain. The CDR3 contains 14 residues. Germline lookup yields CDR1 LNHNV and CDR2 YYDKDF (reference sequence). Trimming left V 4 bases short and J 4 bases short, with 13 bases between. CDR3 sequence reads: CATSIGPLSYGYTF. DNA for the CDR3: TGTGCCACCAGCATCGGACCGCTATCCTATGGCTACACCTTC. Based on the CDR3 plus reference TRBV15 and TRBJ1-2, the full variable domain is DAMVIQNPRYQVTQFGKPVTLSCSQTLNHNVMYWYQQKSSQAPKLLFHYYDKDFNNEADTPDNFQSRRPNTSFCFLDIRSPGLGDTAMYLCATSIGPLSYGYTFGSGTRLTVV.

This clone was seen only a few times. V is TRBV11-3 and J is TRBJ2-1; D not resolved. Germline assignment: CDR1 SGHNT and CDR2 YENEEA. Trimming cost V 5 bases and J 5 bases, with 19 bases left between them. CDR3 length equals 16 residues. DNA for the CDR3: TGTGCCAGCAGCCGGGCTAGTCTGGGTCGAAACAATGAGCAGTTCTTC. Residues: CASSRASLGRNNEQFF.

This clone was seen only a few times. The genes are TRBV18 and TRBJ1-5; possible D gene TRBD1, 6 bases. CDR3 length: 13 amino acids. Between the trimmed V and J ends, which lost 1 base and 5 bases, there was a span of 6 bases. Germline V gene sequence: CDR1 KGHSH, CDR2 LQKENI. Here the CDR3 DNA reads TGTGCCAGCTCACCACAGGGGGATCAGCCCCAGCATTTT. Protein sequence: CASSPQGDQPQHF. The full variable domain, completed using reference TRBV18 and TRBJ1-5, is NAGVMQNPRHLVRRRGQEARLRCSPMKGHSHVYWYRQLPEEGLKFMVYLQKENIIDESGMPKERFSAEFPKEGPSILRIQQVVRGDSAAYFCASSPQGDQPQHFGDGTRLSIL.

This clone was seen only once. The CDR3, as DNA: TGTGCCAGCTCACTTCAGTTACAGGGGGGTAACACTGAAGCTTTCTTT. It specifies CASSLQLQGGNTEAFF. The V call is TRBV18, the J call TRBJ1-1, with 8 bases aligning to TRBD1. The CDR3 spans 16 residues. With 4 bases clipped from V and 2 bases from J, the junction kept 9 bases outside the gene matches. Germline-derived CDR1 and CDR2 are KGHSH and LQKENI.

In DNA, the CDR3 is TGCGCCAGCAGCCAAACCCCTTCGAAGGAATCGAATGAGCAGTTCTTC. This encodes CASSQTPSKESNEQFF. V and J are TRBV1 and TRBJ2-1. TRBV1 is a documented pseudogene. CDR3 length equals 16 residues.

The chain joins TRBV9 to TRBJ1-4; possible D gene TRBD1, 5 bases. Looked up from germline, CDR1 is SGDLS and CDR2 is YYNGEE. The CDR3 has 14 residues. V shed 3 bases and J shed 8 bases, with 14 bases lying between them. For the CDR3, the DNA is TGTGCCAGCAGCGCGACCGGGACGCCGGAAAAACTGTTTTTT. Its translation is CASSATGTPEKLFF.

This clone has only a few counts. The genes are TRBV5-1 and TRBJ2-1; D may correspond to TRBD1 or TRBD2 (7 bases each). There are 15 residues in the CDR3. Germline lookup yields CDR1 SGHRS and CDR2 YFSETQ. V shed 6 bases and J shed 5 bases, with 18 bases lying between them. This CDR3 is CASTAGGSGDNEQFF. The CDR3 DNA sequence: TGCGCCAGCACCGCAGGGGGGAGCGGGGACAATGAGCAGTTCTTC.

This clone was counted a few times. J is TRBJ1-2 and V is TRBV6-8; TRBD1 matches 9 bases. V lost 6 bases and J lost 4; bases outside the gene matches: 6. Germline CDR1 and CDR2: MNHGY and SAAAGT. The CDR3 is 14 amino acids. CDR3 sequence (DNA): TGTGCCAGCAGAGTACCGGGACAGGGCTATGGCTACACCTTC. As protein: CASRVPGQGYGYTF.

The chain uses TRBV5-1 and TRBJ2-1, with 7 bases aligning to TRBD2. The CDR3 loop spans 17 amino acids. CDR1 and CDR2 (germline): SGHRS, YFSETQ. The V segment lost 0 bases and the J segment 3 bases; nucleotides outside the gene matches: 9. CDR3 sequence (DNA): TGCGCCAGCAGCTTGGCGAGGGCTAGCGGAATCTACAATGAGCAGTTCTTC. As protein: CASSLARASGIYNEQFF.

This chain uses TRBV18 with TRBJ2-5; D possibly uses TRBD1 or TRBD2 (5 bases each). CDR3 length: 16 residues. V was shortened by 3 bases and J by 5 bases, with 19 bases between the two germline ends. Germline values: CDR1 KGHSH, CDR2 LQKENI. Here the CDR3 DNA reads TGTGCCAGCTCACCTTTTGACGGGGCCTCTGGGGAGACCCAGTACTTC. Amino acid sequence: CASSPFDGASGETQYF.

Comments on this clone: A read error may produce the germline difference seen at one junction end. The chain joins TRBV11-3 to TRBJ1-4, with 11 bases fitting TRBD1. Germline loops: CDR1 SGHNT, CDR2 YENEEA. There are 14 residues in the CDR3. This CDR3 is CASSLDRGPEKLFF. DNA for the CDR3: TGTGCCAGCAGCCTGGACAGGGGGCCTGAAAAATTGTTTTTT.

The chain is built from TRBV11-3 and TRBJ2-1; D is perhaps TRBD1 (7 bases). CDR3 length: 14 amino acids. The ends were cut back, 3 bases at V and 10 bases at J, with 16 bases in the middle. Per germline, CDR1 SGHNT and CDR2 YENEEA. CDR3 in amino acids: CASSLWGLTGEQFF. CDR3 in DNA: TGTGCCAGCAGCTTGTGGGGACTGACAGGGGAGCAGTTCTTC.

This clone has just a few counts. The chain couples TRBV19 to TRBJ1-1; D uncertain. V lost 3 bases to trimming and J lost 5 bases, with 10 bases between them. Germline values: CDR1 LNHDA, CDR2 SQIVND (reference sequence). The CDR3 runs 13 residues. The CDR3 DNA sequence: TGTGCCAGTAGTATTAAGTTGGAGACTGAAGCTTTCTTT. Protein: CASSIKLETEAFF.

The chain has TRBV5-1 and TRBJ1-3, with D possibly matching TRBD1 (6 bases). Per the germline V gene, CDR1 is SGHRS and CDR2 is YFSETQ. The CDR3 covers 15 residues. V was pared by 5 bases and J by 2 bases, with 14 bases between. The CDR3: CASSLLGGTGNTIYF. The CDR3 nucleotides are TGCGCCAGCAGTTTGCTAGGGGGGACTGGAAACACCATATATTTT. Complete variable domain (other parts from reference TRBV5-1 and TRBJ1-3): KAGVTQTPRYLIKTRGQQVTLSCSPISGHRSVSWYQQTPGQGLQFLFEYFSETQRNKGNFPGRFSGRQFSNSRSEMNVSTLELGDSALYLCASSLLGGTGNTIYFGEGSWLTVV.

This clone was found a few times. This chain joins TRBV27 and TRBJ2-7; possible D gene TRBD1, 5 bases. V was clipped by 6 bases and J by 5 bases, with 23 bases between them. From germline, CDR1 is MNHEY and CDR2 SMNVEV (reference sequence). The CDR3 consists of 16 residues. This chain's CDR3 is CASSQTWTQGTHEQYF. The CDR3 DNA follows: TGTGCCAGCAGCCAAACTTGGACCCAGGGCACACACGAGCAGTACTTC.

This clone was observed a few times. CDR3 sequence: CASSIAGQDYEQYF. The CDR3, as DNA: TGTGCCAGTAGTATTGCGGGACAGGACTACGAGCAGTACTTC. V gene TRBV19 combines with J gene TRBJ2-7; 8 bases match TRBD1. Germline CDR1 and CDR2: LNHDA and SQIVND (reference sequence). CDR3 length equals 14 residues. With V trimmed by 3 bases and J by 3 bases, 4 bases remained unmatched.

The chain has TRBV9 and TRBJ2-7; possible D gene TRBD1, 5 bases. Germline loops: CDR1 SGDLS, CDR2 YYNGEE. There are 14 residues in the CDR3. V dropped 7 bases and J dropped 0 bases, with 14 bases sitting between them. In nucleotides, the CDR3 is TGTGCCAGCGCCCCAGGGCGCCACTCCTACGAGCAGTACTTC. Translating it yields CASAPGRHSYEQYF.